The sequence of this T cell receptor beta chain was determined in a study of technical replicates of blood from a handful of donors. The table came from immunoSEQ multiplex PCR; TCRdb's copy has only in-frame clones and leaves some out. The data contain about 66,000 clones, more than 75% of them singletons. This clone was detected only a few times. Trimming cost V 5 bases and J 0 bases; bases outside gene matches: 8. The CDR3 extends over 16 amino acids. The germline V gene has CDR1 SGHAT and CDR2 FQNNGV. Sequencing used PBMCs. The chain is built from TRBV11-2 and TRBJ2-7; 9 nucleotides agree with TRBD2. The source of this sequence is a human donor in good health. Some clones in this sample may be carry-over from other donors' samples. CDR3 residues: CASSHVAGAHSYEQYF. DNA for the CDR3: TGTGCCAGCAGCCACGTAGCGGGGGCCCACTCCTACGAGCAGTACTTC.